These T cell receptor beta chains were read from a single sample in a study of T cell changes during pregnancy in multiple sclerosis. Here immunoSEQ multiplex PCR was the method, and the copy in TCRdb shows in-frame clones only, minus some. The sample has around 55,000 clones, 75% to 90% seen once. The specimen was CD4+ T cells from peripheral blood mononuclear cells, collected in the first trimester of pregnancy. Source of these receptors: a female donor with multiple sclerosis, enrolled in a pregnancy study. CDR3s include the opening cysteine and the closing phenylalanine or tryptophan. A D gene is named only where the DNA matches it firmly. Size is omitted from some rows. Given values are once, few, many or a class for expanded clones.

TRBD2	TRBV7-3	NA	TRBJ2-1	CASSSPGLGHNEQFF	TGTGCCAGCAGCTCCCCGGGACTAGGACACAATGAGCAGTTCTTC
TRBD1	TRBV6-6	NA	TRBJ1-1	CASRRGQGENTEAFF	TGTGCCAGCAGAAGAGGACAGGGGGAAAACACTGAAGCTTTCTTT
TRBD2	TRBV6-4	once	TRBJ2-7	CASSAGTSSRRYEQYF	TGTGCCAGCAGTGCCGGGACTAGTAGCCGCCGCTACGAGCAGTACTTC
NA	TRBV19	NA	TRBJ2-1	CASSIQVLGYNEQFF	TGTGCCAGTAGTATCCAGGTGTTAGGCTACAATGAGCAGTTCTTC
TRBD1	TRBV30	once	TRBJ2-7	CAGGTGAYEQYF	TGTGCCGGCGGGACAGGGGCCTACGAGCAGTACTTC
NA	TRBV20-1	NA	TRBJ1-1	CSARSGEAFF	TGCAGTGCTAGGAGCGGTGAAGCTTTCTTT
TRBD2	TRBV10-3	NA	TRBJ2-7	CAISVSGDSVYEQYF	TGTGCCATCAGTGTTAGCGGGGATTCCGTTTACGAGCAGTACTTC
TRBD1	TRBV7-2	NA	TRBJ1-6	CASSTQTGGNGSPLHF	TGTGCCAGCAGCACGCAGACAGGGGGTAATGGTTCACCCCTCCACTTT
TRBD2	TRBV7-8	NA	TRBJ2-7	CASSSQAGKGEQYF	TGTGCCAGCAGCTCTCAAGCGGGGAAGGGTGAGCAGTACTTC
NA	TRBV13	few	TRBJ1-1	CASRVGAGTEAFF	TGTGCCAGCAGGGTGGGGGCTGGCACTGAAGCTTTCTTT
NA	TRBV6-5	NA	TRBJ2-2	CASSYGRSSTGELFF	TGTGCCAGCAGTTACGGCAGGTCGAGCACCGGGGAGCTGTTTTTT
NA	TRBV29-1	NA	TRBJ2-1	CSVVPGGFYNEQFF	TGCAGCGTTGTCCCCGGCGGCTTCTACAATGAGCAGTTCTTC
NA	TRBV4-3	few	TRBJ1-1	CASSQDGRGTEAFF	TGCGCCAGCAGCCAAGATGGACGGGGCACTGAAGCTTTCTTT
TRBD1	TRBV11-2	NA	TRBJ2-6	CASSHKGTGLGSGANVLTF	TGTGCCAGCAGCCACAAAGGGACAGGGCTAGGCTCTGGGGCCAACGTCCTGACTTTC
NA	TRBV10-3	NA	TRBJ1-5	CAISESRVAGMDQPQHF	TGTGCCATCAGTGAGTCCAGAGTTGCAGGGATGGATCAGCCCCAGCATTTT
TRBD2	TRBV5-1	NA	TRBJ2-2	CASSVMTSGGSTGELFF	TGCGCCAGCAGCGTTATGACTAGCGGGGGGAGCACCGGGGAGCTGTTTTTT
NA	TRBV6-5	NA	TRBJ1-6	CASSYFGANSPLHF	TGTGCCAGCAGTTACTTTGGGGCGAATTCACCCCTCCACTTT
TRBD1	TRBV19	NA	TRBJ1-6	CASTDRGNSPLHF	TGTGCCAGCACGGACAGGGGGAATTCACCCCTCCACTTT
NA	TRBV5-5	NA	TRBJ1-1	CASSFFGGRMNTEAFF	TGTGCCAGCAGCTTTTTCGGGGGGCGAATGAACACTGAAGCTTTCTTT
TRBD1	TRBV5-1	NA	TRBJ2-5	CASSLGTGTGGRETQYF	TGCGCCAGCAGCTTGGGAACCGGGACAGGGGGCCGAGAGACCCAGTACTTC
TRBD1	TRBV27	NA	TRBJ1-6	CASSHGQGDNSPLHF	TGTGCCAGCAGTCACGGACAGGGCGACAATTCACCCCTCCACTTT
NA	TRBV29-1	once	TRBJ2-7	CSVDGLNYEQYF	TGCAGCGTTGATGGGCTGAACTACGAGCAGTACTTC
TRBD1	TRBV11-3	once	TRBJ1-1	CASSGRTGDTEAFF	TGTGCCAGCAGCGGAAGGACAGGGGACACTGAAGCTTTCTTT
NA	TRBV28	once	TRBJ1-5	CASSFLQGKVNQPQHF	TGTGCCAGCAGTTTTTTACAGGGAAAGGTCAATCAGCCCCAGCATTTT
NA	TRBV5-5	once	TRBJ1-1	CASSLAKRSPNTEAFF	TGTGCCAGCAGCTTGGCCAAACGGTCCCCAAACACTGAAGCTTTCTTT
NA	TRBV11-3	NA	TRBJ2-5	CASSLEQGNQETQYF	TGTGCCAGCAGCTTAGAACAGGGAAACCAAGAGACCCAGTACTTC
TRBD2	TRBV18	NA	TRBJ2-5	CASSLTAGGETQYF	TGTGCCAGCTCCCTAACAGCGGGAGGAGAGACCCAGTACTTC
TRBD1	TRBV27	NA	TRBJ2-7	CASSRPTGGVYEQYF	TGTGCCAGCAGTAGGCCGACAGGGGGTGTCTACGAGCAGTACTTC
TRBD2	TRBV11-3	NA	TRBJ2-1	CASSPYSGGAVNEQFF	TGTGCCAGCAGCCCTTATAGCGGGGGGGCGGTTAATGAGCAGTTCTTC
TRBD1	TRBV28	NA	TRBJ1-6	CASSIPTGGNNSPLHF	TGTGCCAGCAGTATACCGACAGGGGGAAATAATTCACCCCTCCACTTT
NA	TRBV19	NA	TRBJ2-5	CASRSGAGIEETQYF	TGTGCCAGTAGGTCAGGGGCGGGCATTGAAGAGACCCAGTACTTC
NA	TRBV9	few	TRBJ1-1	CASSPLERMNTEAFF	TGTGCCAGCAGCCCCCTGGAGAGGATGAACACTGAAGCTTTCTTT
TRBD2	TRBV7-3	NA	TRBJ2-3	CASSLNPGTSGRARTDTQYF	TGTGCCAGCAGCTTAAACCCCGGGACTAGCGGGAGGGCCCGCACAGATACGCAGTATTTT
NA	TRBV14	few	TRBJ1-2	CASSQDRLNYGYTF	TGTGCCAGCAGCCAAGATCGTCTTAACTATGGCTACACCTTC
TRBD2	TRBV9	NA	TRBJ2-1	CASSVLAGGFSRNEQFF	TGTGCCAGCAGCGTTTTAGCGGGGGGGTTCAGTAGGAATGAGCAGTTCTTC
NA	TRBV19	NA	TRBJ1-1	CASSMAGDTEAFF	TGTGCCAGTAGTATGGCAGGCGACACTGAAGCTTTCTTT
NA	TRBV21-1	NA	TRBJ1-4	CASSKVMSATNEKLFF	TGTGCCAGCAGCAAAGTCATGAGTGCAACTAATGAAAAACTGTTTTTT
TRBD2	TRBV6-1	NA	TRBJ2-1	CASSDKGTSGRIGEQFF	TGTGCCAGCAGTGATAAAGGGACTAGCGGGAGAATTGGTGAGCAGTTCTTC
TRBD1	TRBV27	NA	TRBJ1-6	CASSLYRDRGSPLHF	TGTGCCAGCAGTTTATACCGGGACAGGGGCTCACCCCTCCACTTT
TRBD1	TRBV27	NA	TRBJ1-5	CASGRTGGANQPQHF	TGTGCCAGCGGTCGGACAGGGGGTGCCAATCAGCCCCAGCATTTT
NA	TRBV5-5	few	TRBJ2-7	CASSLLGVLYEQYF	TGTGCCAGCAGCTTGTTAGGAGTTCTCTACGAGCAGTACTTC
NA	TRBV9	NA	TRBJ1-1	CASSAMNTEAFF	TGTGCCAGCAGCGCTATGAACACTGAAGCTTTCTTT
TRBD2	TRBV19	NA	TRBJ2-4	CASSPPGGEGNIQYF	TGTGCCAGTAGTCCTCCGGGAGGGGAGGGAAACATTCAGTACTTC
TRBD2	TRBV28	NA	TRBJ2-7	CASSLPLAAYEQYF	TGTGCCAGCAGTTTACCACTAGCGGCCTACGAGCAGTACTTC
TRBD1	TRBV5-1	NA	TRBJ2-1	CASSTSPGQGRINEQFF	TGCGCCAGCAGCACTAGCCCGGGACAGGGAAGAATAAATGAGCAGTTCTTC
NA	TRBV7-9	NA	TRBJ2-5	CASSPPAGRMIQETQYF	TGTGCCAGCAGTCCTCCCGCGGGACGGATGATCCAAGAGACCCAGTACTTC
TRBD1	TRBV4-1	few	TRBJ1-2	CASSNGQAYYGYTF	TGCGCCAGCAGCAATGGACAGGCCTACTATGGCTACACCTTC
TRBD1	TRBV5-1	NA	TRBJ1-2	CASSLRQGSENGYTF	TGCGCCAGCAGCCTCCGACAGGGAAGTGAAAATGGCTACACCTTC
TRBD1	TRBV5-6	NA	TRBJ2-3	CASSVLGQFADTQYF	TGTGCCAGCAGCGTACTGGGACAGTTTGCGGATACGCAGTATTTT
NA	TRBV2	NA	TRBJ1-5	CASSEGQAVGQPQHF	TGTGCCAGCAGTGAAGGACAGGCCGTCGGTCAGCCCCAGCATTTT
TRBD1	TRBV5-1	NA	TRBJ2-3	CASSFQPGGQGYSDTQYF	TGCGCCAGCAGCTTCCAACCAGGGGGACAGGGTTATTCAGATACGCAGTATTTT
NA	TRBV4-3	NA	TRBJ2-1	CASSQEAGLESEQFF	TGCGCCAGCAGCCAAGAGGCAGGGCTGGAGAGTGAGCAGTTCTTC
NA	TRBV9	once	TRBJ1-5	CASSRGRSNQPQHF	TGTGCCAGCAGCAGAGGTAGAAGCAATCAGCCCCAGCATTTT
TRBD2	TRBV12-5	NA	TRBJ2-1	CASGQRLAGALYNEQFF	TGTGCTAGTGGCCAACGACTAGCGGGGGCCCTATACAATGAGCAGTTCTTC
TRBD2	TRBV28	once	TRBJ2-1	CASSFGGAGGLSEQFF	TGTGCCAGCAGTTTCGGTGGGGCGGGAGGGCTCAGCGAGCAGTTCTTC
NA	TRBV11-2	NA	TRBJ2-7	CASSLRGRDSFYEQYF	TGTGCCAGCAGCCTTCGGGGCAGGGACTCCTTCTACGAGCAGTACTTC
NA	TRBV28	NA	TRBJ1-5	CASSSNHWGVGNQPQHF	TGTGCCAGCAGTTCAAATCACTGGGGAGTCGGCAATCAGCCCCAGCATTTT
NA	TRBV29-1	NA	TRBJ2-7	CSVEDSYEQYF	TGCAGCGTTGAGGACAGCTACGAGCAGTACTTC
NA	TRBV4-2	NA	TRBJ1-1	CASSPPTGTEAFF	TGTGCCAGCAGCCCGCCGACCGGGACTGAAGCTTTCTTT